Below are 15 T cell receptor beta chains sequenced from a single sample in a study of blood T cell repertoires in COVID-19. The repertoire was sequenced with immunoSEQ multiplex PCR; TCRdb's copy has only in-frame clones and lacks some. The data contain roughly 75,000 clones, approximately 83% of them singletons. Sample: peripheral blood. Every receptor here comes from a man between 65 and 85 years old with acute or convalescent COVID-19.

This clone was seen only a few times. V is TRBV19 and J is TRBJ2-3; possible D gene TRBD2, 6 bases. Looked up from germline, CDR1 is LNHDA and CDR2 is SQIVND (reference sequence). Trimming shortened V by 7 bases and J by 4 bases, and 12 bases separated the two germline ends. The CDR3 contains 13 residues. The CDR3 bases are TGTGCCAGTACCAGCGGGCGATCAGATACGCAGTATTTT. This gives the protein CASTSGRSDTQYF.

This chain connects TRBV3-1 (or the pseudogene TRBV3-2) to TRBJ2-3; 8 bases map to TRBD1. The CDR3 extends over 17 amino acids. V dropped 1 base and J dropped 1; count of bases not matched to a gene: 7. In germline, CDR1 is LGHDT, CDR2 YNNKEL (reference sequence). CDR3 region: CASSQASDRVGTDTQYF. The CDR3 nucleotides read TGTGCCAGCAGCCAAGCTTCGGACAGGGTTGGCACAGATACGCAGTATTTT.

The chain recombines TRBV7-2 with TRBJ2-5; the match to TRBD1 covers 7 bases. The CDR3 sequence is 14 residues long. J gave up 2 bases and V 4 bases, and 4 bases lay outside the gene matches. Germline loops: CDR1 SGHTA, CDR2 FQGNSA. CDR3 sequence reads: CASSYKTGQETQYF. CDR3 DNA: TGTGCCAGCAGCTACAAGACAGGGCAAGAGACCCAGTACTTC.

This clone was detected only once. CDR3 nucleotides: TGTGCCAGCAGCTTCCGGACAGGAGGGGAGACCCAGTACTTC. Translating gives CASSFRTGGETQYF. The chain combines TRBV11-2 with TRBJ2-5; a weak D match, TRBD1 (7 bases). Trimming removed 3 bases at V and 5 bases at J, with 13 bases between. Germline CDR1 reads SGHAT; CDR2 reads FQNNGV. This CDR3 comprises 14 residues.

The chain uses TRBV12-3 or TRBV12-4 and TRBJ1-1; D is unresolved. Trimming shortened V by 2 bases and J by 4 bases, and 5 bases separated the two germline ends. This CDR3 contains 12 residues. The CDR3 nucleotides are TGTGCCAGCAGTTTACGGGGCACTGAAGCTTTCTTT. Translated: CASSLRGTEAFF.

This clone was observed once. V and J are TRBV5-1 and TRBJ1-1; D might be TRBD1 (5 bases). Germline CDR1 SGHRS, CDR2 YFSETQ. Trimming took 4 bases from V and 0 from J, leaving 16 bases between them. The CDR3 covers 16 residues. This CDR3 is CASSPLTVGMNTEAFF. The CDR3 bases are TGCGCCAGCAGCCCCCTGACAGTTGGAATGAACACTGAAGCTTTCTTT.

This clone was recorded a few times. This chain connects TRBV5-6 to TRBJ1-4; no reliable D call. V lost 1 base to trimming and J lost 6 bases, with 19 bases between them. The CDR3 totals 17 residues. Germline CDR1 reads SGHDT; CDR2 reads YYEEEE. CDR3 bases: TGTGCCAGCAGCTTGTCCTTTTACGGAGGATTAGATGAAAAACTGTTTTTT. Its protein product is CASSLSFYGGLDEKLFF.

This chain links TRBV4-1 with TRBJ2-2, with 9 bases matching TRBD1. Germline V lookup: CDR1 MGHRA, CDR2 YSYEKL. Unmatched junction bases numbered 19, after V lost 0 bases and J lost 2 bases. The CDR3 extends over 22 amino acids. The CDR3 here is CASSQDVRTGGGLATNTGELFF. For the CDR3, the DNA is TGCGCCAGCAGCCAAGATGTTAGAACAGGGGGCGGGTTAGCGACCAACACCGGGGAGCTGTTTTTT.

The CDR3 DNA reads as TGTGCCAGCAGTGAAGGGCCGGGACAGGGGAACGAGCAGTACTTC. Translating it yields CASSEGPGQGNEQYF. The V and J genes are TRBV6-1 and TRBJ2-7, with 10 bases that match TRBD1. V gave up 1 base and J gave up 5 bases; unmatched junction bases: 5. The CDR3 loop spans 15 amino acids. Germline lookup yields CDR1 MNHNS and CDR2 SASEGT.

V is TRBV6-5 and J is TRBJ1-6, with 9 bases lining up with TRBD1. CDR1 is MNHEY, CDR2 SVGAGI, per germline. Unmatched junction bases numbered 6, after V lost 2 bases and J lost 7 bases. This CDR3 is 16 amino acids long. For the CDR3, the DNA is TGTGCCAGCAGTTACACTTTCGGGACAGGGAATTCACCCCTCCACTTT. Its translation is CASSYTFGTGNSPLHF.

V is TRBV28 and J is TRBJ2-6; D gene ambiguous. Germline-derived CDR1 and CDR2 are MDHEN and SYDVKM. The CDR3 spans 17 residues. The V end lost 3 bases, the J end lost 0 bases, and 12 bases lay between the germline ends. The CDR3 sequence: CASSFVRLSSGANVLTF. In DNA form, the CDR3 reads TGTGCCAGCAGTTTCGTTAGACTCAGCTCTGGGGCCAACGTCCTGACTTTC.

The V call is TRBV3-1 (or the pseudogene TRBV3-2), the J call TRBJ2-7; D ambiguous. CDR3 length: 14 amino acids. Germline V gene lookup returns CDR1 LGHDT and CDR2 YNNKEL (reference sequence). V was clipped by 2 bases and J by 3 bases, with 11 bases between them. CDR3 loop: CASSQSQTDYEQYF. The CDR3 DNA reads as TGTGCCAGCAGCCAATCACAGACGGACTACGAGCAGTACTTC.

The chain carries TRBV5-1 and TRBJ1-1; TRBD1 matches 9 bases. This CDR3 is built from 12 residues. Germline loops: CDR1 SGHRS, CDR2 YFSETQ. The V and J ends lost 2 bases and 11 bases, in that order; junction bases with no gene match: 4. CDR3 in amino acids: CASSFGTGHAFF. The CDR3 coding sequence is TGCGCCAGCAGCTTCGGGACAGGGCATGCTTTCTTT.

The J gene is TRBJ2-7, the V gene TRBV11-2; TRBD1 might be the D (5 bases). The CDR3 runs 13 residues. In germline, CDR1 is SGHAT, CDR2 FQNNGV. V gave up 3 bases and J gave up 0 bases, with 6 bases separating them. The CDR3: CASSFDSSYEQYF. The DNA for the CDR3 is TGTGCCAGCAGCTTTGACAGCTCCTACGAGCAGTACTTC.

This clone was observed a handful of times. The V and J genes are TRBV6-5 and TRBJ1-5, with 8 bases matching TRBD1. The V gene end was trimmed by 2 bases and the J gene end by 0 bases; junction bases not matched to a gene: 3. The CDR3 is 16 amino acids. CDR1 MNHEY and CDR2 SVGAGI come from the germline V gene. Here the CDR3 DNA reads TGTGCCAGCAGTTACCTGGACAGGGCTAGCAATCAGCCCCAGCATTTT. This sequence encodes CASSYLDRASNQPQHF.